Below, one TCR beta chain is given with its context. No antigen is known for it. This sample stems from a study of T cell responses to AZD1222 COVID-19 vaccine. Whole-study findings and limits: Repertoire sampling happened only post peak T cell response.

Unmatched junction bases numbered 5, after V lost 6 bases and J lost 4 bases. Germline lookup yields CDR1 SNHLY and CDR2 FYNNEI. The CDR3 has 14 amino acids. Libraries were prepared by immunoSEQ multiplex PCR; TCRdb keeps only in-frame clonotypes and omits some of them. The sample yields some 120,000 clones, 90% seen once. This chain joins TRBV2 and TRBJ2-3, with 9 nucleotides matching TRBD1. The sample in question was peripheral blood, obtained on day 0 of MenACWY control vaccination. The receptor was isolated from an adult in good health. Written as DNA, the CDR3 is TGTGCCAGCAGCGCGGACAGGGGACCAGATACGCAGTATTTT. This codes for CASSADRGPDTQYF.